Each of the 10 T cell receptor beta chains below was sequenced from the same sample in a study of PD-1 blockade in classical Hodgkin lymphoma. The method was immunoSEQ multiplex PCR; TCRdb's version includes in-frame clones alone and lacks a portion of them. The sample has around 9,800 clones; around 75% are singletons. Noted time point: cycle 4 day 1 (C4D1), after more than five weeks of nivolumab. Each patient experienced a relapse that followed autologous stem cell transplantation, and brentuximab vedotin exposure varied. Out of thawed PBMCs, magnetic negative selection purified CD4+ T cells. The sequenced sample was CD4+ T cells from blood, obtained before the fourth cycle of nivolumab. The receptors were sampled from a human donor with classical Hodgkin lymphoma.

The chain employs TRBV30 and TRBJ2-7, with D perhaps TRBD2 (5 bases). This CDR3 spans 12 amino acids. The germline V and J ends were trimmed by 4 bases and 3 bases, with 10 bases remaining between them. CDR1 is GTSNPN, CDR2 SVGIG, per germline (reference sequence). CDR3 protein: CAWTGDLYEQYF. In DNA, the CDR3 is TGTGCCTGGACCGGGGATCTCTACGAGCAGTACTTC.

The rearrangement uses TRBV27 and TRBJ1-6; 7 bases match TRBD1. The CDR3 spans 14 residues. V shed 3 bases and J 7 bases; nucleotides not matched to a gene: 3. Germline loops: CDR1 MNHEY, CDR2 SMNVEV (reference sequence). This CDR3 reads CASSLGQLNSPLHF. The CDR3, as DNA: TGTGCCAGCAGTTTGGGACAGCTCAATTCACCCCTCCACTTT.

The genes are TRBV7-3 and TRBJ1-1; 8 bases align to TRBD1. CDR3 length equals 15 residues. Trimming removed 5 bases from V and 1 base from J; junction bases left unmatched: 6. The germline CDR1 and CDR2 sequences are SGHTA and FQGTGA. CDR3 coding DNA: TGTGCCAGCAGCCCCGGACAGGGTTCGAACACTGAAGCTTTCTTT. Protein sequence: CASSPGQGSNTEAFF.

The chain is built from TRBV2 and TRBJ1-2; D ambiguous. The germline V and J ends were trimmed by 2 bases and 5 bases, with 9 bases remaining between them. The germline CDR1 and CDR2 sequences are SNHLY and FYNNEI. The CDR3 runs to 13 residues. The CDR3, as DNA: TGTGCCAGCAGTGAACAACAAAGATATGGCTACACCTTC. Translating gives CASSEQQRYGYTF.

This chain connects TRBV6-6 to TRBJ2-7, with D unresolved. Germline lookup yields CDR1 MNHNY and CDR2 SVGAGI (reference sequence). CDR3 size: 13 residues. Trimming removed 2 bases from V and 0 bases from J, with 5 bases in between. CDR3 protein: CASSYGGSYEQYV. The CDR3 DNA reads TGTGCCAGCAGTTACGGCGGCTCCTACGAGCAGTACGTC.

The rearrangement uses TRBV7-9 and TRBJ2-7; unclear D gene. The CDR3 totals 12 residues. The germline CDR1 and CDR2 sequences are SEHNR and FQNEAQ (reference sequence). V lost 3 bases and J 4 bases, leaving 7 bases between the germline ends. Here the CDR3 DNA reads TGTGCCAGCAGCTTGCTGGGATACGAGCAGTACTTC. Amino acids: CASSLLGYEQYF.

The chain couples TRBV6-1 to TRBJ1-2, with D perhaps TRBD1 (5 bases). V lost 7 bases to trimming and J lost 4 bases, with 13 bases between them. The CDR3 covers 13 residues. Germline CDR1 and CDR2: MNHNS and SASEGT. The CDR3, as DNA: TGTGCCAGCATCCCTACCGGGACCTATGGCTACACCTTC. This gives the protein CASIPTGTYGYTF.

The CDR3 spells CASSPTGGVEQYV. The CDR3 DNA reads as TGTGCCAGCAGTCCAACAGGGGGCGTCGAGCAGTACGTC. The J gene is TRBJ2-7, the V gene TRBV6-6; 9 bases fit TRBD1. Germline lookup yields CDR1 MNHNY and CDR2 SVGAGI (reference sequence). Germline trimming cut 5 bases from V and 6 bases from J; bases unmatched to any gene: 5. This CDR3 has 13 residues.

The chain is built from TRBV29-1 and TRBJ1-1, with D uncertain. The CDR3 contains 13 residues. Germline V lookup: CDR1 SQVTM, CDR2 ANQGSEA. V was clipped by 3 bases and J by 1 base, with 9 bases between them. CDR3 in amino acids: CSVEVRKNTEAFF. As DNA, the CDR3 is TGCAGCGTTGAGGTGCGGAAGAACACTGAAGCTTTCTTT.

The chain combines TRBV28 with TRBJ1-3; D remains unclear. CDR1 is MDHEN, CDR2 SYDVKM, per germline. The CDR3 length is 14 residues. V lost 7 bases, J lost 0 bases, and 10 bases lay in between. CDR3 sequence (DNA): TGTGCCAGCACATTGTCTACCTCTGGAAACACCATATATTTT. It yields the protein CASTLSTSGNTIYF.